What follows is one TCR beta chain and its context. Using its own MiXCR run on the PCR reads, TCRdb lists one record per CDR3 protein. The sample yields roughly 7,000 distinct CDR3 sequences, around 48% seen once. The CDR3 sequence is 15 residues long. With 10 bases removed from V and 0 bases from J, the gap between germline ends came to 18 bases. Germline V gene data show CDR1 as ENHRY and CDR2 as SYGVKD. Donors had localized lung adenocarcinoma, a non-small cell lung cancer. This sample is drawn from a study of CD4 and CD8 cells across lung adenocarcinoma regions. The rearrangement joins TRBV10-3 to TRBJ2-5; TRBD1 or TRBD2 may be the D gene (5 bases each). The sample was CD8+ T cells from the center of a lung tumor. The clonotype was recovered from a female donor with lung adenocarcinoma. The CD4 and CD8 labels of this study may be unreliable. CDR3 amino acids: CATGLSGRDQETQYF. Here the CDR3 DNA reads TGTGCCACGGGGCTCTCCGGCCGTGACCAAGAGACCCAGTACTTC.